This entry lists 5 T cell receptor beta chains sequenced from one sample in a study of response to subunit inactivated influenza vaccine. TCRdb reanalysed the RT-PCR reads using MiXCR and keeps one entry per CDR3 protein. The sample lists about 700,000 distinct CDR3 sequences; 11% to 15% were seen once. Source: PBMCs from blood, taken roughly 15 days before vaccination. These receptors originate from a middle-aged man who received an inactivated influenza vaccine.

The chain couples TRBV9 to TRBJ1-2; 9 bases map to TRBD1. CDR3 size: 15 residues. Losses at the gene ends were 1 base for V and 1 base for J; bases not matched to a gene: 2. The germline gives CDR1 SGDLS, CDR2 YYNGEE. CDR3 loop: CASSVPGQGNYGYTF. DNA of the CDR3: TGTGCCAGCAGCGTACCGGGACAGGGTAACTATGGCTACACCTTC. Together with reference TRBV9 and TRBJ1-2, the CDR3 gives the full variable domain: DSGVTQTPKHLITATGQRVTLRCSPRSGDLSVYWYQQSLDQGLQFLIQYYNGEERAKGNILERFSAQQFPDLHSELNLSSLELGDSALYFCASSVPGQGNYGYTFGSGTRLTVV.

The chain uses TRBV11-2 and TRBJ2-7; D is undetermined. Germline CDR1 and CDR2: SGHAT and FQNNGV. V was shortened by 4 bases and J by 2 bases, with 9 bases between the two germline ends. The CDR3 totals 13 residues. The CDR3 sequence: CASSSRVAYEQYF. In DNA, the CDR3 is TGTGCCAGCAGCTCTAGGGTCGCCTACGAGCAGTACTTC. The full variable domain, with the rest looked up from reference TRBV11-2 and TRBJ2-7, is EAGVAQSPRYKIIEKRQSVAFWCNPISGHATLYWYQQILGQGPKLLIQFQNNGVVDDSQLPKDRFSAERLKGVDSTLKIQPAKLEDSAVYLCASSSRVAYEQYFGPGTRLTVT.

V is TRBV28 and J is TRBJ2-7; TRBD1 matches at 8 bases. Trimming removed 4 bases from V and 9 bases from J; junction bases left unmatched: 11. Germline V CDR1 and CDR2: MDHEN, SYDVKM. The CDR3 has 14 residues. CDR3: CASSSSGTGGGQYF. The CDR3 nucleotides read TGTGCCAGCAGTTCCTCCGGGACAGGAGGGGGGCAGTACTTC.

This clonotype has more than one count but fewer than ten. The V call is TRBV27, the J call TRBJ2-6, with TRBD1 matching 7 bases. V shed 5 bases, J shed 0 bases, and the junction held 10 bases outside the gene matches. This CDR3 is built from 18 residues. CDR1 and CDR2 from the germline V gene are MNHEY and SMNVEV (reference sequence). CDR3 sequence reads: CASSPRTGGVSGANVLTF. The CDR3, as DNA: TGTGCCAGCAGTCCACGGACAGGTGGGGTCTCTGGGGCCAACGTCCTGACTTTC.

This clonotype was counted a few times. The J gene is TRBJ2-3, the V gene TRBV29-1; no definite D call. Between the trimmed V and J ends, which lost 5 bases and 4 bases, there was a span of 7 bases. Germline V lookup: CDR1 SQVTM, CDR2 ANQGSEA. This CDR3 has 11 amino acids. The CDR3 nucleotides are TGCAGCGTTCGCTTCCCAGATACGCAGTATTTT. As protein: CSVRFPDTQYF.